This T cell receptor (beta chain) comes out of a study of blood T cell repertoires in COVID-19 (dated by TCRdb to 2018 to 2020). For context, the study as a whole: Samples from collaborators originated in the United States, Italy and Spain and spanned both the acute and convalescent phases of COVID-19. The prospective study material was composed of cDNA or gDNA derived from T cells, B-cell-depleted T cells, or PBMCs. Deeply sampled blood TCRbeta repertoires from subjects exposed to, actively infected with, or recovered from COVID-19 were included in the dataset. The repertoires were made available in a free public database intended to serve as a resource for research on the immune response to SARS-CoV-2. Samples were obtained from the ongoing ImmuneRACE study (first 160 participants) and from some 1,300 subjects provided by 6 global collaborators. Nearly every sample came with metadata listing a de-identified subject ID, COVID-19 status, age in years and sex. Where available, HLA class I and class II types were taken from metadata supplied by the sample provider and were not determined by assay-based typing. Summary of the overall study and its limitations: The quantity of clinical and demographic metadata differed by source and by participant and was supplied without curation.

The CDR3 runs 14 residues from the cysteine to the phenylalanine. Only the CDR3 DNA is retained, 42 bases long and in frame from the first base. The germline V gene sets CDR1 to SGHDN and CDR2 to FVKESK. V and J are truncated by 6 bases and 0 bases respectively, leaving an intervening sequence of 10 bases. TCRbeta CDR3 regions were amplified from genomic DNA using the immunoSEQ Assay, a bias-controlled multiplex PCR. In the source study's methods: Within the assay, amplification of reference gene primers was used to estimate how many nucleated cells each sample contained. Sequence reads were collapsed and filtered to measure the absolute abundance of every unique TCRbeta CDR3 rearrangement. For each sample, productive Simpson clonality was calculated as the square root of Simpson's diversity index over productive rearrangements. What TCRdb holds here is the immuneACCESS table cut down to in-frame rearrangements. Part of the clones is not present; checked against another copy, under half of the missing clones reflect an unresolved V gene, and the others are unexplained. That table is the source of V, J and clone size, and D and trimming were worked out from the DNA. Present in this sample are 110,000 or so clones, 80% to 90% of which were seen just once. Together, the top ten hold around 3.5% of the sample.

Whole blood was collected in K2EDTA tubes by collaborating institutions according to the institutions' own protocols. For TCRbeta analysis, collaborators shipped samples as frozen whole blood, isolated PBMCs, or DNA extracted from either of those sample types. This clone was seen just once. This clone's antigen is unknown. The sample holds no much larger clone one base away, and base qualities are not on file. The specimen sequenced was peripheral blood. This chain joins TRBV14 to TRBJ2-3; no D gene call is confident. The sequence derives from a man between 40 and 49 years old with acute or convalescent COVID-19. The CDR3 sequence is CASRGSSSTDTQYF. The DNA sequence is TGTGCCAGCAGGGGCAGCTCTAGCACAGATACGCAGTATTTT. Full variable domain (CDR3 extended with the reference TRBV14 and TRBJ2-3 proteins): EAGVTQFPSHSVIEKGQTVTLRCDPISGHDNLYWYRRVMGKEIKFLLHFVKESKQDESGMPNNRFLAERTGGTYSTLKVQPAELEDSGVYFCASRGSSSTDTQYFGPGTRLTVL.